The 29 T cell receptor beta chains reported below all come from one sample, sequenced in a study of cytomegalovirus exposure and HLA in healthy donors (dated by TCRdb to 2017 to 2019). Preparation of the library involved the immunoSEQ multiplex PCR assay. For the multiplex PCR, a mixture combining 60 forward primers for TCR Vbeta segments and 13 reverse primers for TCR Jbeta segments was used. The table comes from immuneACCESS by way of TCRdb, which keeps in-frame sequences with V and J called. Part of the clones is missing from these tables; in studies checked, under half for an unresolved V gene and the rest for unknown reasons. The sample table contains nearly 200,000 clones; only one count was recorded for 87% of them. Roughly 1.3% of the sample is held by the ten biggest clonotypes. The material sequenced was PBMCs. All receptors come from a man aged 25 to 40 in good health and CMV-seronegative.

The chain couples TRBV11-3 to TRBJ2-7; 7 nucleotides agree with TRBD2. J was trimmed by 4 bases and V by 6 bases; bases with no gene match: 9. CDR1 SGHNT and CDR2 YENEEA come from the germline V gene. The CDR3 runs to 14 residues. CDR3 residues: CASRDAWRGYEQYF. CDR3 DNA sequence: TGTGCCAGCAGGGACGCTTGGCGGGGGTACGAGCAGTACTTC.

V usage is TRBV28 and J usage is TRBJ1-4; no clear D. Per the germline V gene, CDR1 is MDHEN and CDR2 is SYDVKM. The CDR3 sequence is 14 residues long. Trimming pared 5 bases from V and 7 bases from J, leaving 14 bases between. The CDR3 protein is CASSPSREGEKLFF. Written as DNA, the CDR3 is TGTGCCAGCAGTCCCTCGCGAGAGGGTGAAAAACTGTTTTTT. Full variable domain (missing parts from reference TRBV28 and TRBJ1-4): DVKVTQSSRYLVKRTGEKVFLECVQDMDHENMFWYRQDPGLGLRLIYFSYDVKMKEKGDIPEGYSVSREKKERFSLILESASTNQTSMYLCASSPSREGEKLFFGSGTQLSVL.

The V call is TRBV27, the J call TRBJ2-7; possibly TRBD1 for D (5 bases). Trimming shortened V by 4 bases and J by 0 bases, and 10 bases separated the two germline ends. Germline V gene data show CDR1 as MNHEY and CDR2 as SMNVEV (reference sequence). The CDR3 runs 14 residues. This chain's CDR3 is CASSYQGSSYEQYF. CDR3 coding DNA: TGTGCCAGCAGTTATCAGGGCAGCTCCTACGAGCAGTACTTC.

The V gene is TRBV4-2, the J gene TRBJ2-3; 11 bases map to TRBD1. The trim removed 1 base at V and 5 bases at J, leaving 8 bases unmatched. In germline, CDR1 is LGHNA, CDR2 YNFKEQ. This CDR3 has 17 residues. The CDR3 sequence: CASSQAPGTGGGDTQYF. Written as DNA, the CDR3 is TGTGCCAGCAGCCAAGCCCCCGGGACAGGGGGGGGAGATACGCAGTATTTT.

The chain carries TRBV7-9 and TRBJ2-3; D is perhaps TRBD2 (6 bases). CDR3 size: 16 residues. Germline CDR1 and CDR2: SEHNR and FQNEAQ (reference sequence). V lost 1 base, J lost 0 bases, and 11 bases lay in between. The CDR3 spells CASSLVVGGSTDTQYF. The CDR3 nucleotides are TGTGCCAGCAGCTTAGTTGTGGGGGGAAGCACAGATACGCAGTATTTT.

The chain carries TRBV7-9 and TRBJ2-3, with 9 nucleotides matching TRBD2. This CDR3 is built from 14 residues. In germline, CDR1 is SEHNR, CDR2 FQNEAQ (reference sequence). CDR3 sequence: CALEKRGDTDTQYF. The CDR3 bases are TGTGCGCTAGAGAAGCGGGGGGACACAGATACGCAGTATTTT.

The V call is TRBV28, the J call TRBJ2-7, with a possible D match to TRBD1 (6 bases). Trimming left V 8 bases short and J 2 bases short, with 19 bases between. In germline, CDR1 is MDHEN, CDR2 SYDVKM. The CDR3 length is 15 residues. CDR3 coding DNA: TGTGCCAGCGAGGGTCAGGGGTCCGTTCCCTACGAGCAGTACTTC. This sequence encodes CASEGQGSVPYEQYF.

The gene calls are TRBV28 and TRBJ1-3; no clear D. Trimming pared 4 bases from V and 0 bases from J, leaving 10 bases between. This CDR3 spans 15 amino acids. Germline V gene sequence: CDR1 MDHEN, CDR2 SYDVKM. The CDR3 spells CASSWRQSSGNTIYF. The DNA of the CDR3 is TGTGCCAGCAGTTGGCGGCAGAGCTCTGGAAACACCATATATTTT.

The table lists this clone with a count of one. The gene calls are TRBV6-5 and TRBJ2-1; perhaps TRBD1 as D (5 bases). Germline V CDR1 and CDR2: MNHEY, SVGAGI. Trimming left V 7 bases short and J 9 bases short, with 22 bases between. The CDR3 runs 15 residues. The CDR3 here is CASTQRAAGLTEQFF. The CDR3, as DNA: TGTGCCAGCACCCAACGGGCGGCAGGGTTGACTGAGCAGTTCTTC.

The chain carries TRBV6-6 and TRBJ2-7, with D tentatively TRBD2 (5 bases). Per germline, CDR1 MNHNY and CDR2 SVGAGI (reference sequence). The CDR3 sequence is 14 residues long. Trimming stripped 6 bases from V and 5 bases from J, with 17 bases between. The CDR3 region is CASRTDSHGNEQYF. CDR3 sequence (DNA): TGTGCCAGCAGGACCGACTCCCACGGGAACGAGCAGTACTTC.

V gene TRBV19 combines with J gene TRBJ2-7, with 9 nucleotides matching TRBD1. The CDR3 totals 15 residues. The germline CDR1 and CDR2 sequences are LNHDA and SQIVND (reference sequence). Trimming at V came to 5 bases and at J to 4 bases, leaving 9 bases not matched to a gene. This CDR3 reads CASSAGTGRGYEQYF. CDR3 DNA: TGTGCCAGTAGTGCCGGGACAGGGCGAGGGTACGAGCAGTACTTC.

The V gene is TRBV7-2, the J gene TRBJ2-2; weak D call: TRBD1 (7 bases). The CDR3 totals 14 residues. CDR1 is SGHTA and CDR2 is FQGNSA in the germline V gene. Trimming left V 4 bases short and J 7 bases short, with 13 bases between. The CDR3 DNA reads TGTGCCAGCAGCTGGGACTCAGGGGGCGGGGAGCTGTTTTTT. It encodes CASSWDSGGGELFF.

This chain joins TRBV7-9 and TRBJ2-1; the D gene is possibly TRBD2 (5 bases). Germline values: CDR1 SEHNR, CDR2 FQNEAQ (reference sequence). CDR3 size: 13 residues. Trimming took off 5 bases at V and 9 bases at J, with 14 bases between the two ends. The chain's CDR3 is CASSDTRVAEQFF. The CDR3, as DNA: TGTGCCAGCAGCGATACTAGGGTGGCTGAGCAGTTCTTC.

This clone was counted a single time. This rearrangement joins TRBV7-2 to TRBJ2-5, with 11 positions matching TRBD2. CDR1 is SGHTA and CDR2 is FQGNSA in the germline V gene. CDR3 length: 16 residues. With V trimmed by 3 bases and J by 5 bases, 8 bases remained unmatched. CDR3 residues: CASSFRLAGMGETQYF. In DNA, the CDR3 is TGTGCCAGCAGCTTTAGACTAGCGGGGATGGGGGAGACCCAGTACTTC.

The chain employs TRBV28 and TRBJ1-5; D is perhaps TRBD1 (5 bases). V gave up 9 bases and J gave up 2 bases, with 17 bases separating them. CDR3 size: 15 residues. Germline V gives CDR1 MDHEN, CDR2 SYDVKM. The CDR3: CARVSGTGGNQPQHF. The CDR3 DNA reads TGTGCCAGGGTCTCCGGGACTGGTGGCAATCAGCCCCAGCATTTT.

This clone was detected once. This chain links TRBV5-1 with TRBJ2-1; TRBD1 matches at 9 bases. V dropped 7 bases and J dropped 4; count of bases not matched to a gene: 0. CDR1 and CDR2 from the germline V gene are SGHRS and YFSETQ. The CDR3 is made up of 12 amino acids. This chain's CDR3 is CASGTGYNEQFF. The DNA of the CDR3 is TGCGCCAGCGGGACAGGGTACAATGAGCAGTTCTTC.

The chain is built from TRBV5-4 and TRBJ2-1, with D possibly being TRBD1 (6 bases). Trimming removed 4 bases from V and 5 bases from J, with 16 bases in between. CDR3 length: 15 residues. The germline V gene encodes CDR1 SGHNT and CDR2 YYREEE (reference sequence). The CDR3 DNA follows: TGTGCCAGCAGCGGGGGCCTGGGGTCCAACAATGAGCAGTTCTTC. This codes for CASSGGLGSNNEQFF.

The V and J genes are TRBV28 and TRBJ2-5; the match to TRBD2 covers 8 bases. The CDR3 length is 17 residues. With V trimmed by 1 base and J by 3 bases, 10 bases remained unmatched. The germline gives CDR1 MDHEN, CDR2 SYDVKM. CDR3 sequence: CASSLSGGAFPKETQYF. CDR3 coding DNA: TGTGCCAGCAGTTTATCCGGGGGGGCGTTTCCTAAAGAGACCCAGTACTTC.

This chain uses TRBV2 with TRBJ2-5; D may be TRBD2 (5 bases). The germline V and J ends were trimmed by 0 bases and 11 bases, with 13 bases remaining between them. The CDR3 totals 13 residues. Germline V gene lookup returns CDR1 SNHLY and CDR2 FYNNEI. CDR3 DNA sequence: TGTGCCAGCAGTGAAGCGGGAGAATGGGAGCAGTACTTC. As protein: CASSEAGEWEQYF.

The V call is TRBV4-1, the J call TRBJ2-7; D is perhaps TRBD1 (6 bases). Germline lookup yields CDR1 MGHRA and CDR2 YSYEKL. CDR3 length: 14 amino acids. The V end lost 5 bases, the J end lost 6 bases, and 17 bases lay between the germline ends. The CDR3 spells CASSWDTRTFEQYF. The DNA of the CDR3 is TGCGCCAGCAGCTGGGACACCCGGACCTTCGAGCAGTACTTC.

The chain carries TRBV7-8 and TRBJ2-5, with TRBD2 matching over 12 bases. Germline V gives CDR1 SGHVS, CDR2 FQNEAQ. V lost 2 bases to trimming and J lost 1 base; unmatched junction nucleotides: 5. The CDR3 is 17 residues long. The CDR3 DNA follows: TGTGCCAGCAGCTTACCTACTAGCGGGGGGTTCCAAGAGACCCAGTACTTC. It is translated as CASSLPTSGGFQETQYF.

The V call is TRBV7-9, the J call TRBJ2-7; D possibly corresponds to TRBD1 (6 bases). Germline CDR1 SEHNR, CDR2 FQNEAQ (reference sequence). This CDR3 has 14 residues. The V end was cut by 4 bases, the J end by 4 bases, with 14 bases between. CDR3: CASSSFLQGYEQYF. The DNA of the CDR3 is TGTGCCAGCAGCTCTTTTTTACAGGGTTACGAGCAGTACTTC.

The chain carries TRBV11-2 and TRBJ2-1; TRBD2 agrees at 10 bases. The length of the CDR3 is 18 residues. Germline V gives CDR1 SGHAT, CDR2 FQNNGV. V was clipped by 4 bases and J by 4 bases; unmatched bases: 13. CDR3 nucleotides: TGTGCCAGCAGCTCGGCCCTCGCTGTGACTAGCGGGTACAATGAGCAGTTCTTC. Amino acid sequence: CASSSALAVTSGYNEQFF.

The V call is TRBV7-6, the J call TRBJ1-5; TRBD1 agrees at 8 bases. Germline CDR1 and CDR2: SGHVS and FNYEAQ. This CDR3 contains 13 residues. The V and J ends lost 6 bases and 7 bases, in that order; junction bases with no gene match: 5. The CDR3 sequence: CASSPDRGQPQHF. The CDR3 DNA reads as TGTGCCAGCAGTCCCGACAGGGGACAGCCCCAGCATTTT. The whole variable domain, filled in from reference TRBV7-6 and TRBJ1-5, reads GAGVSQSPRYKVTKRGQDVALRCDPISGHVSLYWYRQALGQGPEFLTYFNYEAQQDKSGLPNDRFSAERPEGSISTLTIQRTEQRDSAMYRCASSPDRGQPQHFGDGTRLSIL.

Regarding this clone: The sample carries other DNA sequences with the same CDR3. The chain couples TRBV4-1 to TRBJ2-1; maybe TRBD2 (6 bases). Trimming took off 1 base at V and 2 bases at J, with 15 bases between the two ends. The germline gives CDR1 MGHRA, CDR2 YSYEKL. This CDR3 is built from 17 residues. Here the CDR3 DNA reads TGCGCCAGCAGCCAAGGGGGTGCGGGCGGGACCTACAATGAGCAGTTCTTC. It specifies CASSQGGAGGTYNEQFF.

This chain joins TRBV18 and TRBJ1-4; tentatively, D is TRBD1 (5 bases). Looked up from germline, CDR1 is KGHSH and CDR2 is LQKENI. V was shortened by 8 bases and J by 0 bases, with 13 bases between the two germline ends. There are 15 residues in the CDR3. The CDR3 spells CASRTGAATNEKLFF. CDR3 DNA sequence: TGTGCCAGCAGAACAGGAGCTGCAACTAATGAAAAACTGTTTTTT.

The CDR3 loop is CASSLGQLTPANYGYTF. Here the CDR3 DNA reads TGTGCCAGCAGCTTGGGACAGTTGACTCCAGCTAACTATGGCTACACCTTC. The gene calls are TRBV7-9 and TRBJ1-2; TRBD1 matches 7 bases. CDR1 is SEHNR, CDR2 FQNEAQ, per germline (reference sequence). V lost 3 bases to trimming and J lost 0 bases; unmatched junction nucleotides: 10. The length of the CDR3 is 17 residues. The variable domain in full, completed from reference TRBV7-9 and TRBJ1-2, reads DTGVSQNPRHKITKRGQNVTFRCDPISEHNRLYWYRQTLGQGPEFLTYFQNEAQLEKSRLLSDRFSAERPKGSFSTLEIQRTEQGDSAMYLCASSLGQLTPANYGYTFGSGTRLTVV.

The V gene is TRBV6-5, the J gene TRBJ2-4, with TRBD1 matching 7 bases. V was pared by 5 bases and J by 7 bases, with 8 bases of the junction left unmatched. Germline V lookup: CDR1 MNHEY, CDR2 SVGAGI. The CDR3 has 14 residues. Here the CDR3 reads CASSQTGRRNIQYF. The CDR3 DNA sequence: TGTGCCAGCAGTCAGACAGGGAGACGGAACATTCAGTACTTC.

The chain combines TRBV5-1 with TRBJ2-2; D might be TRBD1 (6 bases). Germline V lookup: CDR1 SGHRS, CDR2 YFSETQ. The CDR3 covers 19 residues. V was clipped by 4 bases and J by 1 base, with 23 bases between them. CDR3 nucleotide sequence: TGCGCCAGCAGCCCCCGAGGCCGGACAGTTCGGGTGAACACCGGGGAGCTGTTTTTT. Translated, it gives CASSPRGRTVRVNTGELFF.